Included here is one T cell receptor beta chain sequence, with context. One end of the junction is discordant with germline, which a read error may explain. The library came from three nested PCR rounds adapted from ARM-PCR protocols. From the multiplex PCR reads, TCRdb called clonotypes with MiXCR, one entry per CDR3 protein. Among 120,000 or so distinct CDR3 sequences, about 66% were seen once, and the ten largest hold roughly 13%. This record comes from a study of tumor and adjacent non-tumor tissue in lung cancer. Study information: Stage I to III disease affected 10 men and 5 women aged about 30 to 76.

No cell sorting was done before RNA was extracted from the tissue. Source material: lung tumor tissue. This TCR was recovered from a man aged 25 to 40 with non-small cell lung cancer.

CDR3 amino acids: CASSQDSSSYNERFF. CDR3 DNA: TGCGCCAGCAGCCAAGATAGTTCCTCCTACAATGAGCGGTTCTTC. The genes are TRBV4-3 and TRBJ2-1; D gene ambiguous. The CDR3 is 15 residues long. Germline-derived CDR1 and CDR2 are LGHNA and YSLEER.